This T cell receptor (beta chain) was captured in a study of a mutant IDH1 vaccine in newly diagnosed glioma. Whole-study context: Vaccination followed radiotherapy alone by 4-6 weeks, or accompanied temozolomide cycles. Earlier treatment was radiotherapy, temozolomide, or both, with most getting both. V12 came at week 35, V13 at week 47.

Stated time point: week 35, safety follow-up. The content of each vaccine dose was 300 ug of mutant IDH1 20-mer peptide, and topical imiquimod accompanied it. There were new WHO grade 3 or 4 astrocytomas in the donors, and these were IDH1-mutant and ATRX-lost. The CDR3 sequence is 15 residues long. The germline gives CDR1 SNHLY, CDR2 FYNNEI. Trimming removed 6 bases from V and 7 bases from J, with 19 bases in between. The method was immunoSEQ multiplex PCR; TCRdb's version includes in-frame clones alone and lacks a portion of them. The table records 45,000 to 55,000 clones, around 80% of them present only once. As to this clone: The antigen remains unidentified.

The clonotype originates from a man aged 40-49 years with glioma. The sequencing used PBMCs, collected from a glioma patient whose treatment included an IDH1 peptide vaccine. The chain uses TRBV2 and TRBJ1-5; TRBD1 might be the D (5 bases). Here the CDR3 DNA reads TGTGCCAGCAGAGGAGGGACGGCCATTGGCCAGCCCCAGCATTTT. Translating it yields CASRGGTAIGQPQHF.